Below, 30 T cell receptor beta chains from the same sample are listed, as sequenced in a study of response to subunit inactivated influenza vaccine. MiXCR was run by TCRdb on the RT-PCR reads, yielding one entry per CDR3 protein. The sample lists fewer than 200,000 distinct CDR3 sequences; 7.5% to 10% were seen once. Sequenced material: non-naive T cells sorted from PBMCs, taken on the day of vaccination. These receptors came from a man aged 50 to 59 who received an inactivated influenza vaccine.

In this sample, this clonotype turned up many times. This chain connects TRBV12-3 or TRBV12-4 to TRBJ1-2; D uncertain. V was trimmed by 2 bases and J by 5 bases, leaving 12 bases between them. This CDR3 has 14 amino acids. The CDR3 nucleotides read TGTGCCAGCAGTTTAAGTATAGGGATATATGGCTACACCTTC. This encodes CASSLSIGIYGYTF.

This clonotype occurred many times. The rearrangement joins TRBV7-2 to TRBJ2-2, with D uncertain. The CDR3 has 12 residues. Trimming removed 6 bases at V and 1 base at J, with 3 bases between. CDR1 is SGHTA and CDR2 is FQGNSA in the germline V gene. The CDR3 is CASRQNTGELFF. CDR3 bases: TGTGCCAGCAGACAGAACACCGGGGAGCTGTTTTTT.

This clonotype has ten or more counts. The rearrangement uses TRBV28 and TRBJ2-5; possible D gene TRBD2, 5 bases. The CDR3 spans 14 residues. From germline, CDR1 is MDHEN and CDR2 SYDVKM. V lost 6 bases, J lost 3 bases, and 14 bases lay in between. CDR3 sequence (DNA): TGTGCCAGCAGCTCCGCGGACTTGAAAGAGACCCAGTACTTC. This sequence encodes CASSSADLKETQYF.

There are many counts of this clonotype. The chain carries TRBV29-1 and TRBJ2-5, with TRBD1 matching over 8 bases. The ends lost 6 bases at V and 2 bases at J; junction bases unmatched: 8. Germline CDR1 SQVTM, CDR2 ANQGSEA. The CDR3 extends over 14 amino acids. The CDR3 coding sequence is TGCAGCGTCGCCACCGGGACAGGACAAGAGACCCAGTACTTC. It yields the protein CSVATGTGQETQYF.

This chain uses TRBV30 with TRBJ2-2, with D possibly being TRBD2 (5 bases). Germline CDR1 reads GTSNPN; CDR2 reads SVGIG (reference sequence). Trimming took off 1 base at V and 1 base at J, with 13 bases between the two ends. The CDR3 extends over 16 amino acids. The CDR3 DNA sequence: TGTGCCTGGAGTGGGACTCGGACCTGGAACACCGGGGAGCTGTTTTTT. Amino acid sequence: CAWSGTRTWNTGELFF.

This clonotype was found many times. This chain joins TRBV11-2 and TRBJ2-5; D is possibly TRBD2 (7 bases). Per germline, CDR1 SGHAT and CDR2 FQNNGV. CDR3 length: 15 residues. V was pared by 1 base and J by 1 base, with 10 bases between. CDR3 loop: CASSLVGGVQETQYF. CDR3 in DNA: TGTGCCAGCAGCTTAGTAGGGGGGGTCCAAGAGACCCAGTACTTC.

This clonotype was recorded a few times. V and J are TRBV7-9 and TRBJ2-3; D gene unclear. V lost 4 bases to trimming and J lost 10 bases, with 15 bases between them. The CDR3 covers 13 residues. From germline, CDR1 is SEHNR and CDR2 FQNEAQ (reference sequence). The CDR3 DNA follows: TGTGCCAGCAGCTCCCGACCGCAGCCCTCGCAGTATTTT. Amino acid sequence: CASSSRPQPSQYF.

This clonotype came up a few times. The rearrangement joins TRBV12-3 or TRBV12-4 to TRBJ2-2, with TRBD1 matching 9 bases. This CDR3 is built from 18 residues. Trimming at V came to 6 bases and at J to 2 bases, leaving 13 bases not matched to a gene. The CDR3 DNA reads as TGTGCCAGCAGCTACAGGGGGCATCTTTGGTCTAACACCGGGGAGCTGTTTTTT. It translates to CASSYRGHLWSNTGELFF.

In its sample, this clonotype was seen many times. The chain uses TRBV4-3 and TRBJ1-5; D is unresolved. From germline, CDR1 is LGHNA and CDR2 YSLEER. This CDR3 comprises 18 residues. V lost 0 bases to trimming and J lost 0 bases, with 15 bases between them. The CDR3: CASSQDWNRDYSNQPQHF. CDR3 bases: TGCGCCAGCAGCCAAGATTGGAACCGGGATTATAGCAATCAGCCCCAGCATTTT.

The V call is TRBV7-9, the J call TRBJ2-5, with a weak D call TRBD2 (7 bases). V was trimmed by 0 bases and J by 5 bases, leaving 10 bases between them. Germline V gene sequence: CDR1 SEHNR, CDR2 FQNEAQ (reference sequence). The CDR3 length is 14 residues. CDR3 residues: CASSLAGGLETQYF. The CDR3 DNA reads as TGTGCCAGCAGCTTAGCGGGGGGGCTCGAGACCCAGTACTTC.

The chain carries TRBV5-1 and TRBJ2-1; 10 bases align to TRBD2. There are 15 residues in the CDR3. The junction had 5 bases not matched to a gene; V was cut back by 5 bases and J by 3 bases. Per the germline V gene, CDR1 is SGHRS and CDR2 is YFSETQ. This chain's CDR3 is CASSFQRGGYNEQFF. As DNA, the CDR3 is TGCGCCAGCAGTTTTCAGCGGGGGGGCTACAATGAGCAGTTCTTC.

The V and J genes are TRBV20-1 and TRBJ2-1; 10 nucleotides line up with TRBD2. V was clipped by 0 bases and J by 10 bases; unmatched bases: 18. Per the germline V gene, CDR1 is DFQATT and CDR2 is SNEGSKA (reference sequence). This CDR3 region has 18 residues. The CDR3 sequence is CSARDDLRSSGRGEEQFF. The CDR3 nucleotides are TGCAGTGCTAGAGATGATTTACGGTCTAGCGGGAGAGGGGAGGAGCAGTTCTTC.

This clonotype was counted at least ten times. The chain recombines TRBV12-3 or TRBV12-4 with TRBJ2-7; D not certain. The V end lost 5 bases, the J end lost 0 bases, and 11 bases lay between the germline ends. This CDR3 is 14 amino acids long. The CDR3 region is CASSRPRVSYEQYF. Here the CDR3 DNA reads TGTGCCAGCAGTCGACCACGCGTCTCCTACGAGCAGTACTTC.

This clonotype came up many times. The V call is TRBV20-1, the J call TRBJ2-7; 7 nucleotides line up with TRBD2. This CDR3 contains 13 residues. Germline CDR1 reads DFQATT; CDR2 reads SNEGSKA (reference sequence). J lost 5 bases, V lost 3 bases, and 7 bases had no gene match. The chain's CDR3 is CSASREAPNEQYF. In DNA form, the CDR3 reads TGCAGTGCTAGCCGGGAGGCCCCCAACGAGCAGTACTTC.

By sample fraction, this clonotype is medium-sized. The CDR3 region is CASSQSTGAGETQYF. The CDR3 nucleotides read TGTGCCAGCAGCCAATCAACGGGTGCAGGAGAGACCCAGTACTTC. The genes are TRBV3-1 and TRBJ2-5, with unresolved D. The length of the CDR3 is 15 residues. Germline lookup yields CDR1 LGHDT and CDR2 YNNKEL (reference sequence). V was trimmed by 2 bases and J by 4 bases, leaving 14 bases between them.

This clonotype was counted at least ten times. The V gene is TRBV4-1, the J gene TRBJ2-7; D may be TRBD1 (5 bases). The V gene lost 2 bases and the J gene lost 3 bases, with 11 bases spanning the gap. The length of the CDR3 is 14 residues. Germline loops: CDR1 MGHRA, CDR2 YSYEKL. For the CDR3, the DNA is TGCGCCAGCAGCCAAAATAGGGGTCTCTACGAGCAGTACTTC. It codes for CASSQNRGLYEQYF.

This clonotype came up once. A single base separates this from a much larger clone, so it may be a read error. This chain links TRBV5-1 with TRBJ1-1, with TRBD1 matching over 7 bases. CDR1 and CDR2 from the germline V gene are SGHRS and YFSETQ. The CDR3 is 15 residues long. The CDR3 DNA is TGCGCCAGCAGCCGTACGACAGGGTTGAACAATGAAGCTTTCTTT. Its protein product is CASSRTTGLNNEAFF.

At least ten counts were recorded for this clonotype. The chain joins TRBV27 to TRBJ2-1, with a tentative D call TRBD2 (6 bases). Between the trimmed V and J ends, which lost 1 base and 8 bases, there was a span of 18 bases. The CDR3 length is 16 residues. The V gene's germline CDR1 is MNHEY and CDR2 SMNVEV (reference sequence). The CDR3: CASSLFSSGSGDEQFF. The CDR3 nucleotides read TGTGCCAGCAGTTTATTTTCCAGCGGGTCGGGGGATGAGCAGTTCTTC.

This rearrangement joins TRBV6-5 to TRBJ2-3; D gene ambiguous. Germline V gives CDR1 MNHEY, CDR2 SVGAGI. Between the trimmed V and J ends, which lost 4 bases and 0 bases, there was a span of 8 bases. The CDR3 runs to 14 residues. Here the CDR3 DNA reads TGTGCCAGCAGTTCCACCAGGAGCACAGATACGCAGTATTTT. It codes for CASSSTRSTDTQYF.

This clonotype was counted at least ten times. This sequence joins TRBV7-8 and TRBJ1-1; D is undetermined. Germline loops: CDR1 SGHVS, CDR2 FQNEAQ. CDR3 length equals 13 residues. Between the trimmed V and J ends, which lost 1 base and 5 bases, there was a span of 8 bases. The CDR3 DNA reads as TGTGCCAGCAGCTTAGAGATGGGGACTGAAGCTTTCTTT. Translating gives CASSLEMGTEAFF.

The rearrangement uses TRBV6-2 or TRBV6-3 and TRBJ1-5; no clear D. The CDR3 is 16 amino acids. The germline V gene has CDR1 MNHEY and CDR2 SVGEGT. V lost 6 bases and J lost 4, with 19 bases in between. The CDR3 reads CASRNASFFFNQPQHF. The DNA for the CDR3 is TGTGCCAGCAGAAACGCTTCTTTTTTTTTTAATCAGCCCCAGCATTTT.

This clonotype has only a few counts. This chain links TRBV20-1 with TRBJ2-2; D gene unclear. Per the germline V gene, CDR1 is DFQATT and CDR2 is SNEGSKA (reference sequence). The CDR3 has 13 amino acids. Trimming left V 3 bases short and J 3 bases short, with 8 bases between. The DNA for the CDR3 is TGCAGTGCTAGGGTCCAGGACACCGGGGAGCTGTTTTTT. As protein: CSARVQDTGELFF.

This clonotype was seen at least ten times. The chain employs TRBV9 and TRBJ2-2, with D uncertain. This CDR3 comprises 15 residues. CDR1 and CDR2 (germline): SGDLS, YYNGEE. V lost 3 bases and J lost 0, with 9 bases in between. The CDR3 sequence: CASSAYNANTGELFF. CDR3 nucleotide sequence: TGTGCCAGCAGCGCATATAACGCGAACACCGGGGAGCTGTTTTTT.

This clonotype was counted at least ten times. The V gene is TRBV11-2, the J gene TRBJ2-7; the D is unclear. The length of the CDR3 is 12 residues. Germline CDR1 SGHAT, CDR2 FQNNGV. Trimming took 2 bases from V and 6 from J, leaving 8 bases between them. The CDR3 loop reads CASSLQYSEQYF. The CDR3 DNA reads TGTGCCAGCAGCTTACAGTATAGCGAGCAGTACTTC. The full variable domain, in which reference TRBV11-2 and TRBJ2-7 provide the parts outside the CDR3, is EAGVAQSPRYKIIEKRQSVAFWCNPISGHATLYWYQQILGQGPKLLIQFQNNGVVDDSQLPKDRFSAERLKGVDSTLKIQPAKLEDSAVYLCASSLQYSEQYFGPGTRLTVT.

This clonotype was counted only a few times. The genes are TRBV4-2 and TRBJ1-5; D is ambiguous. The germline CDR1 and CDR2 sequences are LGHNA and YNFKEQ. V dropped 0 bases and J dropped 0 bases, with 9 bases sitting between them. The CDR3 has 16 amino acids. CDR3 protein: CASSQDHFGSNQPQHF. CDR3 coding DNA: TGTGCCAGCAGCCAAGATCATTTCGGTAGCAATCAGCCCCAGCATTTT.

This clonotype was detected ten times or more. This CDR3 is CASSNLLYSSYNEQFF. As DNA, the CDR3 is TGTGCCAGCAGCAACCTACTTTACAGCTCCTACAATGAGCAGTTCTTC. This chain joins TRBV27 and TRBJ2-1; D remains ambiguous. The CDR3 spans 16 residues. Germline CDR1 reads MNHEY; CDR2 reads SMNVEV (reference sequence). Deletions cut 6 bases from V and 0 bases from J, with 15 bases between.

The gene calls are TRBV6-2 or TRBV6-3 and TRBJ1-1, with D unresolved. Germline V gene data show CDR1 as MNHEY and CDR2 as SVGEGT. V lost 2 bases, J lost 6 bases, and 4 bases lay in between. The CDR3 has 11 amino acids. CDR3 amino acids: CASSYPSEAFF. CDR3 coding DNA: TGTGCCAGCAGTTACCCTTCTGAAGCTTTCTTT.

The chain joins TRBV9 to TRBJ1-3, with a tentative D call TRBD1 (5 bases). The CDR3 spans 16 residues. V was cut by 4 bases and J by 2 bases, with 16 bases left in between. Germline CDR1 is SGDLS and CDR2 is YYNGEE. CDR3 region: CASSLQGEFAGNTIYF. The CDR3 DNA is TGTGCCAGCAGCCTACAAGGGGAGTTCGCTGGAAACACCATATATTTT.

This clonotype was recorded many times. CDR3 loop: CATLNGLSGNEQFF. CDR3 coding DNA: TGTGCCACCCTGAACGGACTATCGGGGAATGAGCAGTTCTTC. The chain carries TRBV28 and TRBJ2-1; maybe TRBD2 (6 bases). The CDR3 runs 14 residues. With 10 bases removed from V and 7 bases from J, the gap between germline ends came to 20 bases. Germline V gives CDR1 MDHEN, CDR2 SYDVKM.

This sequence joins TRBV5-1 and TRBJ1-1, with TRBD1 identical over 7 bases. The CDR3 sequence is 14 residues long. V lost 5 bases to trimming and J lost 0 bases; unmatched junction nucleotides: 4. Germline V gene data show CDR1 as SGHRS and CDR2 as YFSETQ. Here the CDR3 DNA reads TGCGCCAGCAGTGAGGGGGCTTTGAACACTGAAGCTTTCTTT. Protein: CASSEGALNTEAFF.